This record looks at one TCR beta chain sequence and its context. Random hexamers served to reverse transcribe about 0.45 to 1 ug RNA. TCRdb re-called the immunoSEQ multiplex PCR reads through MiXCR, storing one row per CDR3 protein. The sample holds 70,000 to 95,000 distinct CDR3 sequences, approximately 95% seen once. The germline V and J ends were trimmed by 1 base and 7 bases, with 8 bases remaining between them. This CDR3 is built from 13 residues. The germline V gene has CDR1 SEHNR and CDR2 FQNEAQ (reference sequence). The data stem from a study of CD8 T cells in Susac syndrome. Sequencing input: CD8+ T cells from PBMCs. J is TRBJ2-1 and V is TRBV7-9; unclear D gene. The receptor's source is a human donor with Susac syndrome. CDR3: CASSLVTDNEQFF. The CDR3 DNA reads as TGTGCCAGCAGCTTAGTAACAGATAATGAGCAGTTCTTC.